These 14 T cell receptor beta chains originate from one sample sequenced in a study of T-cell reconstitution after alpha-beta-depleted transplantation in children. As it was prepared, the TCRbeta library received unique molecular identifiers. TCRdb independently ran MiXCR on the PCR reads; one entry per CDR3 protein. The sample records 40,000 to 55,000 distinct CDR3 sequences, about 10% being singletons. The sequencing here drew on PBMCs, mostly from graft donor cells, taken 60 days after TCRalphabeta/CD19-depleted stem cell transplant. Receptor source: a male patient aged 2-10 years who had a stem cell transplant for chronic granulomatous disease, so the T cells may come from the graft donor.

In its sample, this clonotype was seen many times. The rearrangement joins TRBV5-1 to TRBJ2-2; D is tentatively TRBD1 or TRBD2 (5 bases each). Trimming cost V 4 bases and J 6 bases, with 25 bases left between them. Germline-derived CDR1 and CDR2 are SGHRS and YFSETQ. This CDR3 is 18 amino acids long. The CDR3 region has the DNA TGCGCCAGCAGCCCAATAAAACCGGGACCGACGGAGGCCGGGGAGCTGTTTTTT. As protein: CASSPIKPGPTEAGELFF. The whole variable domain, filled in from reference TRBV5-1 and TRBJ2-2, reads KAGVTQTPRYLIKTRGQQVTLSCSPISGHRSVSWYQQTPGQGLQFLFEYFSETQRNKGNFPGRFSGRQFSNSRSEMNVSTLELGDSALYLCASSPIKPGPTEAGELFFGEGSRLTVL.

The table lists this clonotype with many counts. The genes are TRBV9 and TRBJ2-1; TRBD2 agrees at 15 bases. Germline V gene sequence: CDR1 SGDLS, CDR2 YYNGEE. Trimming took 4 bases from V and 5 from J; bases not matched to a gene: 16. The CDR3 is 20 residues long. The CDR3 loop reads CASSPSLTGWTSGRDNEQFF. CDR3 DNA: TGTGCCAGCAGCCCTTCTTTAACAGGGTGGACTAGCGGGAGGGACAATGAGCAGTTCTTC.

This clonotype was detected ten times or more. CDR3 amino acids: CATSRVTGENQPQHF. The CDR3 DNA reads as TGTGCCACCAGCAGAGTTACAGGGGAAAATCAGCCCCAGCATTTT. The chain recombines TRBV15 with TRBJ1-5, with TRBD1 matching 7 bases. Per germline, CDR1 LNHNV and CDR2 YYDKDF (reference sequence). V shed 1 base and J 4 bases; nucleotides not matched to a gene: 4. The CDR3 has 15 residues.

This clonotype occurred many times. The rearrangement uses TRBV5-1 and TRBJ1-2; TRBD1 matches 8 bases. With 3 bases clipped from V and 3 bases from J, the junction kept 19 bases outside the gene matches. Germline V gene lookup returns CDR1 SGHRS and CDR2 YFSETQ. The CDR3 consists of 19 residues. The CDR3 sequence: CASSSGTILKDRDDYGYTF. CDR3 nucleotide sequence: TGCGCCAGCAGCTCTGGAACGATCTTGAAGGACAGGGATGACTATGGCTACACCTTC. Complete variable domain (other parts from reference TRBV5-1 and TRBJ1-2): KAGVTQTPRYLIKTRGQQVTLSCSPISGHRSVSWYQQTPGQGLQFLFEYFSETQRNKGNFPGRFSGRQFSNSRSEMNVSTLELGDSALYLCASSSGTILKDRDDYGYTFGSGTRLTVV.

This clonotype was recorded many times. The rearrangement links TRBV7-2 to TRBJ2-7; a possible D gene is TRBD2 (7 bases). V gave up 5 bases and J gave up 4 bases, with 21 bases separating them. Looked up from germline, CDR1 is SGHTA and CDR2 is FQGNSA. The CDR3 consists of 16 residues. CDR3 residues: CASSRRGTGGVYEQYF. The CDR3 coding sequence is TGTGCCAGCAGCAGAAGGGGGACGGGAGGAGTATACGAGCAGTACTTC.

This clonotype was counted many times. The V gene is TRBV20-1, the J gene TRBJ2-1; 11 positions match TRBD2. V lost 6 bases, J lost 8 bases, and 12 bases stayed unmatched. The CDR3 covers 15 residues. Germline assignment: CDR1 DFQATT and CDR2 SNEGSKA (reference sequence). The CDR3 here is CSAPRETSGNDEQFF. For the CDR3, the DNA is TGCAGTGCCCCACGGGAGACTAGCGGGAACGATGAGCAGTTCTTC.

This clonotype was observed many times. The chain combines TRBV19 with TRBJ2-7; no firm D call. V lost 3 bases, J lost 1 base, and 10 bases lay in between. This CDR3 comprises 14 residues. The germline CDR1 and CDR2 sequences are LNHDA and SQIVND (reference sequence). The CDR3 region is CASSMEHRSYEQYF. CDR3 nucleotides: TGTGCCAGTAGTATGGAACATAGGTCCTACGAGCAGTACTTC.

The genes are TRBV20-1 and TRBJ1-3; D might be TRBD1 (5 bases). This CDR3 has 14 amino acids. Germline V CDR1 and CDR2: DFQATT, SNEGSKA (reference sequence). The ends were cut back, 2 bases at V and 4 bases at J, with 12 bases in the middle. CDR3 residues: CSARSGGVGNTIYF. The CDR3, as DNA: TGCAGTGCTAGAAGTGGAGGGGTCGGAAACACCATATATTTT.

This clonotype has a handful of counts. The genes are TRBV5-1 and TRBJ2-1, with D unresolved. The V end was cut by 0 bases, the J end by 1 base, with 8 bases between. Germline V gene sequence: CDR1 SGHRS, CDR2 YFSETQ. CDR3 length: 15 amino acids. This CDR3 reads CASSLAAASYNEQFF. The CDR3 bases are TGCGCCAGCAGCTTGGCGGCGGCTTCCTACAATGAGCAGTTCTTC.

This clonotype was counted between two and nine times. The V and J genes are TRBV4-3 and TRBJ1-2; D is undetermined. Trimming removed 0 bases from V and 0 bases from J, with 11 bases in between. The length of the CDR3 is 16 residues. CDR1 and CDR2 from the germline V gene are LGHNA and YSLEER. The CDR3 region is CASSQDGKGPNYGYTF. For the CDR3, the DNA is TGCGCCAGCAGCCAAGACGGGAAAGGGCCTAACTATGGCTACACCTTC.

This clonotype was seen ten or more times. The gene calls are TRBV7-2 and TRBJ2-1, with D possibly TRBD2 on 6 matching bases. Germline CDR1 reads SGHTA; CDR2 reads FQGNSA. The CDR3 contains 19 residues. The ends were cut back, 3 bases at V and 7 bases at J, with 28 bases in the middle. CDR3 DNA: TGTGCCAGCAGCTTGCGGGACGTCTCCCCCCGCGGCAAGAGGAATGAGCAGTTCTTC. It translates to CASSLRDVSPRGKRNEQFF.

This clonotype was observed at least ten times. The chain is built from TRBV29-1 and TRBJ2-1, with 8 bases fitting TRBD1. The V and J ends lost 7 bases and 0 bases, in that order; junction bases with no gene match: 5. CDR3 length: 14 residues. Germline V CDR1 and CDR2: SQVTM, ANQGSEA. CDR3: CSGNRGFSYNEQFF. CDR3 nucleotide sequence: TGCAGCGGCAACAGGGGGTTCTCCTACAATGAGCAGTTCTTC.

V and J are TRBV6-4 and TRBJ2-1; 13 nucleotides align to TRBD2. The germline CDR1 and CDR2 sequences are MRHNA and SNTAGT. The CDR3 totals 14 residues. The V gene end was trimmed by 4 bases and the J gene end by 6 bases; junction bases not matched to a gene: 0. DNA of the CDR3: TGTGCCAGCAGTGGGACTAGCGGGAGCAATGAGCAGTTCTTC. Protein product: CASSGTSGSNEQFF.

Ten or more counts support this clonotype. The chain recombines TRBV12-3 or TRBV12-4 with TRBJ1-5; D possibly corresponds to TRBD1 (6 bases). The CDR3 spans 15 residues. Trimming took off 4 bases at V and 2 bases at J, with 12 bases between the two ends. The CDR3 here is CASSSGTLGNQPQHF. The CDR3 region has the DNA TGTGCCAGCAGTTCCGGGACATTGGGCAATCAGCCCCAGCATTTT.